This T cell receptor beta chain was sequenced for a study of tumor-infiltrating lymphocytes in primary liver carcinoma. The germline CDR1 and CDR2 sequences are SEHNR and FQNEAQ (reference sequence). The V gene lost 7 bases and the J gene lost 4 bases, with 8 bases spanning the gap. This CDR3 region has 12 residues. For blood RNA, unsorted whole blood served as the source, and germline DNA was extracted too. With around 490 ng total RNA as template and a constant-region primer, TCR beta cDNA was made. Researchers made the TCR beta libraries by running three nested multiplex PCR rounds with slightly modified ARM-PCR. Forward primers for TRBV1-TRBV30 and a C-beta reverse primer served the first two PCR rounds, at 10 cycles each. TCRdb reprocessed the multiplex PCR reads with MiXCR, giving one entry per CDR3 protein. The table has 250,000 to 400,000 distinct CDR3 sequences, 55% to 65% seen once.

The J gene is TRBJ1-3, the V gene TRBV7-9; no clear D gene. Sequencing was performed on peripheral blood. This receptor was taken from a man between 40 and 49 years old with primary liver carcinoma and hepatitis B virus infection. CDR3 in amino acids: CASTSGGNTIYF. CDR3 in DNA: TGTGCCAGCACGAGCGGGGGAAACACCATATATTTT.